This T cell receptor (beta chain) was recorded in a study of T cell repertoires in cytomegalovirus infection. Across the whole study: Shared public TCR beta signatures pointed to both CMV infection and a matching HLA type. General observations from the study: Predominance within the ex vivo response was attributable to HLA-C-restricted CMV-specific TCR beta clonotypes. People with CMV and the relevant HLA were identified by cumulative public TCR beta family frequency.

Using its own MiXCR run on the reads, TCRdb lists one record per CDR3 protein. The sample records about 160,000 distinct CDR3 sequences, about 20% being singletons. Points on this clonotype: Its target is unknown.

Germline CDR1 and CDR2: SGHTA and FQGNSA. V was cut by 5 bases and J by 6 bases, with 9 bases left in between. This CDR3 comprises 12 residues. V is TRBV7-2 and J is TRBJ2-3, with D unclear. The clonotype comes from a human donor in good health (CMV status not recorded). Some clones in this sample may be carry-over from other donors' samples. Specimen: CD8+ T cells from cultured PBMCs, collected from culture after CMV antigen stimulation. The CDR3 loop reads CASSPPADTQYF. Here the CDR3 DNA reads TGTGCCAGCAGCCCCCCGGCGGATACGCAGTATTTT.